One T cell receptor beta chain is described in this entry. The entry originates in a study of neoadjuvant nivolumab and ipilimumab in lung cancer. J was trimmed by 7 bases and V by 6 bases; bases with no gene match: 17. The germline V gene encodes CDR1 WSHSY and CDR2 SAAADI. The CDR3 is 17 residues long. Profiling relied on immunoSEQ multiplex PCR, and the TCRdb table lists in-frame clones only, not all of them. There are over 20,000 clones in the sample; 75% to 85% occur only once, and 7% to 10% lies in the top ten. The chain carries TRBV10-2 and TRBJ2-7, with 11 nucleotides matching TRBD2. The source is an adult with non-small cell lung cancer. The sample here was tumor tissue, taken after neoadjuvant nivolumab, alone or with ipilimumab, at or shortly before surgery. The CDR3 sequence: CASRASWTSGPSREQYF. CDR3 nucleotides: TGCGCCAGCAGGGCATCCTGGACTAGCGGGCCGTCTAGGGAGCAGTACTTC.